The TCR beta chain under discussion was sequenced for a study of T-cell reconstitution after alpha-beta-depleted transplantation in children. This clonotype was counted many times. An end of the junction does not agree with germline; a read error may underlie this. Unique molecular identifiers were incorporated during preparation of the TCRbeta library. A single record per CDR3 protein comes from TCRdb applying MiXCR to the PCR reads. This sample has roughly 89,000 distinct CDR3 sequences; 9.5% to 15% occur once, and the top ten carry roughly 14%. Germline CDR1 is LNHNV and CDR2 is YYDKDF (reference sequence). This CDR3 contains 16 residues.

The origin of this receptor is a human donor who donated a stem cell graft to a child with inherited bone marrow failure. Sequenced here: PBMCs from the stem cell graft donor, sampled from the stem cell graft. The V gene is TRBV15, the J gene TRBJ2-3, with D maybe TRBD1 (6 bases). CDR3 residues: CATSSPDRISTYTQYF. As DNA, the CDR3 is TGTGCCACCAGCAGCCCAGACAGGATTAGCACATATACGCAGTATTTT.